The next 5 T cell receptor beta chains were all read from a single sample in a study of blood T cell repertoires in COVID-19. Libraries were prepared by immunoSEQ multiplex PCR; TCRdb keeps only in-frame clonotypes and omits some of them. The sample holds roughly 150,000 clones, over 65% seen once. The sequencing sample was made of PBMCs or T cells enriched from blood (not recorded which). The receptors stem from a woman aged 50 to 65 who had recovered from COVID-19.

The CDR3, as DNA: TGTGCCAGCAGCTTAGATATTTCGGGGGGGGCAGGGGCGCAGTATTTT. Translating gives CASSLDISGGAGAQYF. The chain links TRBV11-3 to TRBJ2-3, with TRBD2 matching 8 bases. Germline V lookup: CDR1 SGHNT, CDR2 YENEEA. V lost 0 bases, J lost 10 bases, and 12 bases stayed unmatched. The CDR3 has 16 amino acids. Combining the CDR3 with reference TRBV11-3 and TRBJ2-3 gives the whole variable domain EAGVVQSPRYKIIEKKQPVAFWCNPISGHNTLYWYLQNLGQGPELLIRYENEEAVDDSQLPKDRFSAERLKGVDSTLKIQPAELGDSAVYLCASSLDISGGAGAQYFGPGTRLTVL.

The rearrangement joins TRBV29-1 to TRBJ1-2, with TRBD1 identical over 7 bases. V shed 6 bases, J shed 8 bases, and the junction held 9 bases outside the gene matches. Germline lookup yields CDR1 SQVTM and CDR2 ANQGSEA. This CDR3 comprises 12 residues. This CDR3 reads CSVAGTADGYTF. CDR3 DNA: TGCAGCGTGGCCGGGACAGCAGACGGCTACACCTTC.

This clone was seen once. This chain joins TRBV19 and TRBJ2-1, with D tentatively TRBD2 (5 bases). This CDR3 contains 14 residues. Looked up from germline, CDR1 is LNHDA and CDR2 is SQIVND (reference sequence). V was shortened by 4 bases and J by 0 bases, with 7 bases between the two germline ends. The CDR3 DNA follows: TGTGCCAGTAGTAAACGGGGCTCCTACAATGAGCAGTTCTTC. The encoded protein is CASSKRGSYNEQFF.

This chain uses TRBV7-8 with TRBJ1-1; the match to TRBD1 covers 7 bases. In germline, CDR1 is SGHVS, CDR2 FQNEAQ. The CDR3 covers 17 residues. V lost 5 bases, J lost 1 base, and 13 bases stayed unmatched. The CDR3: CASSRYRGPGANTEAFF. The CDR3 DNA follows: TGTGCCAGCAGCCGATACAGGGGTCCAGGAGCGAACACTGAAGCTTTCTTT.

The rearrangement links TRBV18 to TRBJ1-2; 7 nucleotides align to TRBD1. Germline V lookup: CDR1 KGHSH, CDR2 LQKENI. Germline trimming cut 9 bases from V and 5 bases from J; bases unmatched to any gene: 6. The CDR3 consists of 12 residues. The CDR3 here is CASVEGAYGYTF. CDR3 in DNA: TGTGCCAGTGTTGAGGGGGCATATGGCTACACCTTC.